This entry concerns a single TCR beta chain. This receptor's antigen is unknown. No base quality values were provided; no much bigger clone lies one nucleotide off. Ficoll-Paque density gradient centrifugation was used to isolate PBMCs. From the cysteine up to the phenylalanine, the CDR3 has a length of 14 residues. Only the CDR3 DNA is retained, 42 bases long and in frame from the first base. V lost 2 bases and J lost 5 bases; the stretch between them is 12 bases long. Sequencing was carried out with an Illumina NovaSeq 6000. Using 5'RACE with constant-segment primers, TCRalpha and TCRbeta cDNA libraries were constructed, with sample barcodes and unique molecular identifiers added in the process. Trizol reagent was used to extract RNA from every sample. Libraries were amplified in two PCR steps, with a second sample barcode and Illumina TruSeq adapters added in the second step. Sequencing of libraries was performed on an Illumina NovaSeq with 2 x 150 bp paired-end reads. For the original study's pipeline: Reads were demultiplexed and collapsed into UMI-guided consensus sequences with migec v1.2.7. With mixcr v2.1.11, UMI consensuses were aligned to TRA and TRB V and J templates and assembled into clonotypes. Expanded or contracted clonotypes were those called significant by both edgeR and NoisET, with noise models trained on biological replicates. For edgeR calls, the cutoffs were a false discovery rate-adjusted p below 0.01 and a log2 fold-change threshold of 1. PCA with hierarchical clustering of max-normalized trajectories of the 1000 most abundant clonotypes was used as exploratory dynamics analysis. Separately sequenced CD4+ and CD8+ repertoires were used to assign a CD4 or CD8 phenotype to each responding clone. TCRdb's own reprocessing of the public reads used fastp at Q25 and MiXCR and kept productive beta chains. Rows merge per CDR3 protein into single entries with the most common DNA and genes. These V and J calls rely on TCRdb rather than the paper's analysis. The sample data list roughly 180,000 distinct CDR3 sequences, and around 20% of these were observed just once. Clones ranked in the top ten supply 3.9% of the sample.

This record comes from a study of T-cell memory formation after mild COVID-19 (dated by TCRdb to about 2021). Study-level background: TCR sequence clusters from the two donors were largely donor specific. T-cell clones expanding and contracting after mild COVID-19 in a couple of donors were tracked by longitudinal TCRalpha and TCRbeta repertoire sequencing. Two young, previously healthy adult volunteers, one female and one male, were included in the cohort.

What the work shows at the level of the full study, not this receptor alone: From day 15 to 85, contracting clones showed balanced CD4/CD8 phenotypes, whereas a second wave of clones that expanded from day 15 to 37 leaned towards CD4+. Contracting CD4+ clones appeared mostly in the CM and EM memory subsets, whereas CD8+ clones were enriched in EMRA. SARS-CoV-2 specificity was not confirmed for the second-wave clones peaking on day 37. Some responding clones were detected in pre-infection memory, which suggested that pre-existing cross-reactive memory T cells had joined the SARS-CoV-2 response. The study included only a couple of mild cases, and larger cohorts that include severe cases with pre-infection samples were judged to be necessary.

Sequenced input: PBMCs or a T cell subset sorted from them (not recorded which). The source is a man aged 18 to 35 who had mild COVID-19 (a few samples of this study predate the infection). The sample titles of this study are shuffled in the database, so cell type and time point are left out; the donor was told from shared clones. The chain employs TRBV12-3 or TRBV12-4 and TRBJ1-1, and the D gene may be TRBD1, 6 bases matching. The CDR3 amino acid sequence is: CASSLKGVGTEAFF. The DNA sequence is as follows: TGTGCCAGCAGTTTAAAGGGGGTCGGGACTGAAGCTTTCTTT.